The clone carrying this TCR beta chain was seen many times. Its antigen is still unknown. TCRdb itself ran the reads through MiXCR, one entry per CDR3 protein. This table has approximately 500,000 distinct CDR3 sequences, approximately 10% appearing once. The data were obtained in a study of T cell repertoires in cytomegalovirus infection. Overall study: A matching HLA type, together with CMV infection, was signaled by public TCR beta signatures.

Findings of the study overall: In two of eight donors, the top clonotype was HLA-C-restricted CMV-specific. Cumulated frequencies of public TCR beta families served to identify carriers of CMV plus the relevant HLA.

The germline CDR1 and CDR2 sequences are MNHNS and SASEGT. This CDR3 contains 15 residues. Trimming at V came to 4 bases and at J to 1 base, leaving 1 base not matched to a gene. The TCR was taken from a human donor in good health (CMV status not recorded). Some clones in this sample may be carry-over from other donors' samples. The specimen was PBMCs. This chain uses TRBV6-1 with TRBJ1-3; 10 bases are a match to TRBD1. The CDR3 protein is CASSGDRGSGNTIYF. CDR3 bases: TGTGCCAGCAGTGGGGACAGGGGTTCTGGAAACACCATATATTTT.